The 13 T cell receptor beta chains given below trace back to one sample, sequenced in a study of blood T cell repertoires in COVID-19. TCRdb keeps only in-frame clones here, not all; method: immunoSEQ multiplex PCR. The sample yields about 220,000 clones, around 80% seen once. The sample was peripheral blood. These TCRs come from a human donor in a cohort sampled during active COVID-19.

The chain couples TRBV11-3 to TRBJ2-5, with 10 bases aligning to TRBD2. CDR3 length: 15 amino acids. In germline, CDR1 is SGHNT, CDR2 YENEEA. With 5 bases clipped from V and 3 bases from J, the junction kept 6 bases outside the gene matches. The CDR3 is CASSPGLADKETQYF. CDR3 coding DNA: TGTGCCAGCAGCCCCGGACTAGCGGATAAAGAGACCCAGTACTTC.

V and J are TRBV28 and TRBJ2-3; 15 bases fit TRBD2. V lost 4 bases and J lost 1; bases outside the gene matches: 9. The CDR3 consists of 19 residues. CDR1 MDHEN and CDR2 SYDVKM come from the germline V gene. In DNA form, the CDR3 reads TGTGCCAGCAGTTCACTAGGACTAGCGGGGGGGCCGGGCACAGATACGCAGTATTTT. This translates into CASSSLGLAGGPGTDTQYF.

J is TRBJ1-1 and V is TRBV3-1 (or the pseudogene TRBV3-2), with a weak D call TRBD1 (5 bases). The CDR3 is 12 residues long. CDR1 is LGHDT and CDR2 is YNNKEL in the germline V gene (reference sequence). V shed 4 bases and J shed 4 bases, with 7 bases lying between them. The CDR3 nucleotides read TGTGCCAGCAGCCTCCAGGGCACTGAAGCTTTCTTT. Translation: CASSLQGTEAFF.

This sequence joins TRBV19 and TRBJ2-1, with D unclear. CDR1 and CDR2 from the germline V gene are LNHDA and SQIVND (reference sequence). The CDR3 spans 14 residues. Trimming removed 5 bases at V and 0 bases at J, with 8 bases between. The CDR3 loop reads CASSEWASYNEQFF. The CDR3 DNA reads TGTGCCAGTAGTGAATGGGCCTCCTACAATGAGCAGTTCTTC.

The chain links TRBV30 to TRBJ2-5; D may be TRBD1 (5 bases). Germline V lookup: CDR1 GTSNPN, CDR2 SVGIG (reference sequence). V was trimmed by 7 bases and J by 11 bases, leaving 23 bases between them. The CDR3 has 13 residues. The CDR3 coding sequence is TGTGCCTCTCTGTCTGGCACAGGAAGGTTACAGTACTTC. Amino acids: CASLSGTGRLQYF.

The gene calls are TRBV2 and TRBJ2-1, with D perhaps matching TRBD2 (5 bases). The length of the CDR3 is 14 residues. V shed 4 bases and J shed 5 bases, with 12 bases lying between them. Germline lookup yields CDR1 SNHLY and CDR2 FYNNEI. The CDR3 is CASSGTWENNEQFF. As DNA, the CDR3 is TGTGCCAGCAGTGGCACGTGGGAGAACAATGAGCAGTTCTTC.

This clone has a handful of counts. V usage is TRBV6-5 and J usage is TRBJ2-7, with D perhaps TRBD1 (6 bases). In germline, CDR1 is MNHEY, CDR2 SVGAGI. The CDR3 is 16 residues long. Trimming removed 0 bases from V and 2 bases from J, with 14 bases in between. CDR3 region: CASSYSIRGMTYEQYF. DNA of the CDR3: TGTGCCAGCAGTTACTCGATAAGGGGGATGACCTACGAGCAGTACTTC.

The genes are TRBV7-8 and TRBJ2-7, with D maybe TRBD2 (6 bases). Germline V gene lookup returns CDR1 SGHVS and CDR2 FQNEAQ. The CDR3 consists of 14 residues. V gave up 5 bases and J gave up 3 bases, with 14 bases separating them. This CDR3 reads CASSLQEGLYEQYF. Written as DNA, the CDR3 is TGTGCCAGCAGCCTGCAGGAGGGCCTCTACGAGCAGTACTTC.

The chain combines TRBV7-8 with TRBJ1-2; TRBD1 agrees at 7 bases. The V gene's germline CDR1 is SGHVS and CDR2 FQNEAQ. This CDR3 comprises 14 residues. J gave up 3 bases and V 2 bases, and 3 bases lay outside the gene matches. The CDR3 DNA is TGTGCCAGCAGCTTAAGGGGGCGAGACTATGGCTACACCTTC. This gives the protein CASSLRGRDYGYTF.

This chain links TRBV19 with TRBJ1-1; a possible D gene is TRBD1 (5 bases). Per germline, CDR1 LNHDA and CDR2 SQIVND (reference sequence). The ends were cut back, 4 bases at V and 2 bases at J, with 11 bases in the middle. The CDR3 contains 14 residues. The CDR3 loop reads CASSTGPLNTEAFF. For the CDR3, the DNA is TGTGCCAGTAGTACAGGGCCGCTTAACACTGAAGCTTTCTTT.

As regards this clone: Sequence at one end of the junction differs from germline and may be a read error. The gene calls are TRBV7-7 and TRBJ2-1, with 13 bases identical to TRBD2. This CDR3 is 16 amino acids long. Germline V gives CDR1 SSHAT, CDR2 FNYEAQ (reference sequence). The CDR3 region has the DNA TGTGCTAGCAGCCCTCGACTAGCGGGGGGCTTCAATGAGCAGTTCTTC. Translation: CASSPRLAGGFNEQFF.

The chain has TRBV18 and TRBJ2-3; possible D gene TRBD2, 5 bases. Looked up from germline, CDR1 is KGHSH and CDR2 is LQKENI. The CDR3 contains 13 residues. V lost 3 bases, J lost 5 bases, and 9 bases lay in between. In nucleotides, the CDR3 is TGTGCCAGCTCACCCGGGGTTTTAGATACGCAGTATTTT. Its translation is CASSPGVLDTQYF.

V gene TRBV27 combines with J gene TRBJ1-5; 11 nucleotides agree with TRBD1. The ends lost 4 bases at V and 2 bases at J; junction bases unmatched: 1. There are 15 residues in the CDR3. From germline, CDR1 is MNHEY and CDR2 SMNVEV (reference sequence). As DNA, the CDR3 is TGTGCCAGCAGTTGGGGACAGGGGGGCAATCAGCCCCAGCATTTT. Its protein is CASSWGQGGNQPQHF.